This T cell receptor beta chain was obtained from a study of blood T cell repertoires in COVID-19. Study-wide background: Samples of COVID-19 (acute and convalescent) were obtained from the United States, Italy and Spain. In each case, the material was cDNA or gDNA derived from T cells, B-cell-depleted T cells, or PBMCs.

The germline gives CDR1 SGHNT, CDR2 YENEEA. This CDR3 region has 18 residues. V gave up 5 bases and J gave up 5 bases; unmatched junction bases: 10. As processed by the authors: Researchers report that nucleated cell counts were estimated from reference gene primer amplification. Libraries were prepared by immunoSEQ multiplex PCR; TCRdb keeps only in-frame clonotypes and omits some of them. Clonal size and the V and J genes are those of that table, whereas D and trimming came from the DNA. The data show 200,000 to 250,000 clones, about four fifths seen once. The V gene is TRBV11-3, the J gene TRBJ2-2; TRBD2 matches 14 bases. This clonotype was obtained from a woman between 18 and 29 years old with acute or convalescent COVID-19. The sample taken for sequencing was peripheral blood. Written as DNA, the CDR3 is TGTGCCAGCAGCCCGGGGACTAGCGGGAGTAGGGGAACCGGGGAGCTGTTTTTT. Translation gives CASSPGTSGSRGTGELFF.